A selection of T cell receptor beta chains follows, all from one sample in a study of cytomegalovirus exposure and HLA in healthy donors. Data came from immunoSEQ multiplex PCR; TCRdb stores just in-frame clones and leaves some out. The sample comprises tens of thousands of clones, over 65% of which are singletons, and 4% to 5.5% rests with the top ten. Sequencing was performed on PBMCs. Receptor source: a middle-aged man in good health and CMV-seronegative. The CDR3 runs from the conserved cysteine through the conserved F or W. A D gene is named only where the DNA matches it firmly. The size of a clone is reported for some rows only, either as once, few or many, or as a class for expanded clones.

CDR3 DNA | CDR3 protein | clone size | V gene | D gene | J gene
TGTGCCAGTACAGTAGCAGGGTCAATTTCTGGGGCCAACGTCCTGACTTTC | CASTVAGSISGANVLTF | once | TRBV19 | . | TRBJ2-6
TGTGCCAGCGGGTCGAGTGAGGCAGATACGCAGTATTTT | CASGSSEADTQYF | . | TRBV6-6 | . | TRBJ2-3
TGCGCCAGCAGTGTGAGCTCCTACGAGCAGTACTTC | CASSVSSYEQYF | . | TRBV10-2 | . | TRBJ2-7
TGTGCCAGCAGCGAGACAGGGGGGTTGACCCAGCATTTT | CASSETGGLTQHF | . | TRBV7-8 | TRBD1 | TRBJ1-5
TGTGCCAGCAGCATCCCCGCCGGCAGGATCACTGAAGCTTTCTTT | CASSIPAGRITEAFF | . | TRBV9 | . | TRBJ1-1
TGTGCCAGCAGCCCCGGGAACTACGAGCAGTACTTC | CASSPGNYEQYF | . | TRBV14 | . | TRBJ2-7
TGTGCCAGCAGTAGGCCCGGACAGGGATTGGTCTACGAGCAGTACTTC | CASSRPGQGLVYEQYF | . | TRBV28 | TRBD1 | TRBJ2-7
TGTGCCTGGAGGAGACTTAATATGCGCGGACTAACTTACGAGCAGTACTTC | CAWRRLNMRGLTYEQYF | once | TRBV30 | . | TRBJ2-7
TGTGCCAGCAGCTTAGGGACAGTGTACTACGAGCAGTACTTC | CASSLGTVYYEQYF | . | TRBV7-2 | . | TRBJ2-7
TGTGCCTGGGCCGGCGGGGGGAATGAGCAGTTCTTC | CAWAGGGNEQFF | . | TRBV30 | TRBD2 | TRBJ2-1
TGTGCCAGCAGTGAACTCCGTGGACAGTTCTCCTACGAGCAGTACTTC | CASSELRGQFSYEQYF | . | TRBV2 | . | TRBJ2-7
TGTGCCACCAGCAGAGGCCCTTCTGAGCCGCAGTATTTT | CATSRGPSEPQYF | . | TRBV15 | . | TRBJ2-3
TGTGCCAGTAGAACAAACGCCGGGGAGCTGTTTTTT | CASRTNAGELFF | . | TRBV19 | . | TRBJ2-2
TGTGCCAGCAGCGTAGGGGGCAATTCCTACGAGCAGTACTTC | CASSVGGNSYEQYF | . | TRBV9 | . | TRBJ2-7
TGTGCCAGCAGTTACCAGTCACAGGGCCTAAACACTGAAGCTTTCTTT | CASSYQSQGLNTEAFF | . | TRBV6-5 | . | TRBJ1-1
TGTGCCTGGAGTGTTTTGGGACTTAAGGCTGGCTACACCTTC | CAWSVLGLKAGYTF | . | TRBV30 | . | TRBJ1-2
TGTGCCAGCAGCTTAACAGGGACAGGGGGTTCATTAGAAAAACTGTTTTTT | CASSLTGTGGSLEKLFF | . | TRBV7-2 | TRBD1 | TRBJ1-4
TGTGCCAGTAGTATAGCTTCCAGGGAAGCTTTCTTT | CASSIASREAFF | . | TRBV19 | . | TRBJ1-1
TGTGCCAGCAGTCGCGGGACAGGGTTCTTTGGGGAGCAGTTCTTC | CASSRGTGFFGEQFF | . | TRBV7-9 | TRBD1 | TRBJ2-1
TGTGCCAGCAGTTACCTAGCGGGAGGCGATGAGCAGTTCTTC | CASSYLAGGDEQFF | . | TRBV6-5 | TRBD2 | TRBJ2-1
TGTGCCAGCAGCAGAGCGAGGTTAGAGACCCAGTACTTC | CASSRARLETQYF | . | TRBV7-3 | . | TRBJ2-5
TGTGCCAGCTCACCCGGGACAGGGGCCGCGGGTTCACCCCTCCACTTT | CASSPGTGAAGSPLHF | . | TRBV18 | TRBD1 | TRBJ1-6
TGTGCCAGCAGCAGGCCCGAAGCGGGAGGGCCCTACGAGCAGTACTTC | CASSRPEAGGPYEQYF | . | TRBV21-1 | . | TRBJ2-7
TGTGCCAGCAGCCCGACAGGGCCGAGGAACACTGAAGCTTTCTTT | CASSPTGPRNTEAFF | few | TRBV11-1 | TRBD1 | TRBJ1-1
TGTGCCAGCCAGGAGCGGGGCGGTTTGCGCGGCTACACCTTC | CASQERGGLRGYTF | . | TRBV6-5 | . | TRBJ1-2
TGTGCCAGCAGTAGGGACAGGGGAAACCAGCCCCAGCATTTT | CASSRDRGNQPQHF | . | TRBV27 | TRBD1 | TRBJ1-5
TGTGCCAGTAGTATTTTGACGGGAGACTGGGATGAGCAGTTCTTC | CASSILTGDWDEQFF | . | TRBV19 | . | TRBJ2-1
TGCGCCAGCAGTCAATACGACAGAGCCTACGAGCAGTACTTC | CASSQYDRAYEQYF | . | TRBV23-1 | . | TRBJ2-7
TGTGCCAGCCCCGCTAGCGGGTACAATGAGCAGTTCTTC | CASPASGYNEQFF | . | TRBV6-5 | TRBD2 | TRBJ2-1
TGTGCCAGTAGTATAGTGCAGGGTTCGCGGAACACCGGGGAGCTGTTTTTT | CASSIVQGSRNTGELFF | . | TRBV19 | . | TRBJ2-2
TGTGCCAGCAGCTTAGCTTCAGGGGGTGAAGCTTTCTTT | CASSLASGGEAFF | . | TRBV11-2 | TRBD1 | TRBJ1-1
TGTGCCAGCAGCTTAGATCTTTACGGGGAGCTGTTTTTT | CASSLDLYGELFF | . | TRBV7-9 | . | TRBJ2-2
TGTGCCAGCAGGGCGACAGGGATTAACTATGGCTACACCTTC | CASRATGINYGYTF | few | TRBV6-1 | TRBD1 | TRBJ1-2
TGTGCCAGCAGTATTACGTCGGTGACTAGCGGGAGTACCGGGGAGCTGTTTTTT | CASSITSVTSGSTGELFF | . | TRBV9 | TRBD2 | TRBJ2-2
TGTGCCATCAGTGCCCCGCCCAGCGAGGAGACCCAGTACTTC | CAISAPPSEETQYF | . | TRBV10-3 | . | TRBJ2-5
TGTGCCAGCAGCGCAGGGGTAGCTGGAAACACCATATATTTT | CASSAGVAGNTIYF | . | TRBV2 | . | TRBJ1-3
TGTGCCTGGATAATTCGGGGTAACACCAGGGAGCTGTTTTTT | CAWIIRGNTRELFF | . | TRBV30 | . | TRBJ2-2
TGCGCCAGCAGCCAAGCAACCGGGACAGATTTTTTTGAGCAGTTCTTC | CASSQATGTDFFEQFF | . | TRBV4-1 | TRBD1 | TRBJ2-1
TGTGCCAGCAGCGCAGTGCACAGGGTAGGGGATTATGGCTACACCTTC | CASSAVHRVGDYGYTF | once | TRBV9 | . | TRBJ1-2
TGTGCCAGCAGCAAATATAGCGGGAGGGACAATGAGCAGTTCTTC | CASSKYSGRDNEQFF | . | TRBV7-3 | TRBD2 | TRBJ2-1
TGTGCCAGCAGTGAAGCGTTGGCAGGGGAATGGTATAGGTATGGCTACACCTTC | CASSEALAGEWYRYGYTF | . | TRBV6-1 | . | TRBJ1-2
TGCGCCAGCAGGGTAGCGGGAACCTACGAGCAGTACTTC | CASRVAGTYEQYF | . | TRBV5-1 | TRBD2 | TRBJ2-7
TGTGCCATCAGTTCCGGGACTAGCGGATACAATGAGCAGTTCTTC | CAISSGTSGYNEQFF | few | TRBV10-3 | TRBD2 | TRBJ2-1
TGTGCCAGCAGCTTAGCGGCGGGAGCAGACGAGCAGTACTTC | CASSLAAGADEQYF | . | TRBV7-6 | TRBD2 | TRBJ2-7